The rows below give T cell receptor beta chains drawn from one sample of a study of cytomegalovirus exposure and HLA in healthy donors. Method: immunoSEQ multiplex PCR; TCRdb's copy keeps in-frame clones and lacks some. The sample yields over 110,000 clones, roughly nine tenths seen once. The sample was PBMCs. Receptors were obtained from a man in his late teens or twenties in good health and CMV-seronegative. CDR3s include the opening cysteine and the closing phenylalanine or tryptophan. The D gene is left open where the match is weak. Expanded clones are given a class, and other clones once, few, many or no size at all.

J gene,V gene,D gene,clone size,CDR3 protein,CDR3 DNA
TRBJ2-3,TRBV6-5,TRBD2,once,CASTPSGRGTDTQYF,TGTGCCAGCACACCAAGCGGGAGGGGCACAGATACGCAGTATTTT
TRBJ1-5,TRBV4-3,NA,NA,CASSQDPMWGQSSVGNQPQHF,TGCGCCAGCAGCCAAGATCCGATGTGGGGGCAGAGTTCCGTTGGGAATCAGCCCCAGCATTTT
TRBJ2-1,TRBV18,TRBD2,NA,CASIPGLAGNYNEQFF,TGTGCCAGCATACCGGGACTAGCGGGGAACTACAATGAGCAGTTCTTC
TRBJ1-2,TRBV18,NA,NA,CASSPVAGVNYGYTF,TGTGCCAGCTCACCAGTGGCAGGCGTAAACTATGGCTACACCTTC
TRBJ1-5,TRBV12-2,NA,NA,CASRLKTGEGLYSNQPQHF,TGTGCAAGTCGCTTAAAGACAGGGGAGGGGCTTTATAGCAATCAGCCCCAGCATTTT
TRBJ2-7,TRBV27,NA,NA,CASSTIGGRMQQYF,TGTGCCAGCAGCACGATCGGGGGACGGATGCAGCAGTACTTC
TRBJ2-1,TRBV21-1,NA,NA,CASSKDNQGRAYNEQFF,TGTGCCAGCAGCAAAGACAATCAGGGGCGCGCCTACAATGAGCAGTTCTTC
TRBJ2-2,TRBV7-9,TRBD1,NA,CASSLRTGGTGELFF,TGTGCCAGCAGCTTGAGGACAGGGGGTACCGGGGAGCTGTTTTTT
TRBJ1-4,TRBV2,TRBD1,NA,CASSWDRIMGSTNEKLFF,TGTGCCAGCAGTTGGGACAGGATAATGGGATCAACTAATGAAAAACTGTTTTTT
TRBJ2-3,TRBV27,TRBD2,NA,CASSLVSLAEATDTQYF,TGTGCCAGCAGTTTAGTATCTCTAGCGGAGGCCACAGATACGCAGTATTTT
TRBJ1-2,TRBV29-1,TRBD1,NA,CSVGSGQRPGYTF,TGCAGCGTTGGCTCGGGACAGAGACCTGGCTACACCTTC
TRBJ1-1,TRBV9,NA,NA,CASSPRWTEAFF,TGTGCCAGCAGCCCTCGGTGGACTGAAGCTTTCTTT
TRBJ1-1,TRBV5-1,TRBD1,NA,CASSSRTGEATEAFF,TGCGCCAGCAGCTCTAGGACAGGGGAGGCCACTGAAGCTTTCTTT
TRBJ1-2,TRBV15,NA,NA,CATSGGRGYGYTF,TGTGCCACCAGCGGGGGGAGGGGCTATGGCTACACCTTC
TRBJ2-2,TRBV27,TRBD1,NA,CASSFQGAFTGELFF,TGTGCCAGCAGTTTCCAGGGGGCTTTCACCGGGGAGCTGTTTTTT
TRBJ1-1,TRBV9,TRBD1,NA,CASSPDRGRAFF,TGTGCCAGCAGCCCGGACAGGGGGCGAGCTTTCTTT
TRBJ1-3,TRBV30,NA,NA,CAWSVQLTGNTIYF,TGTGCCTGGAGTGTACAGTTAACTGGAAACACCATATATTTT
TRBJ1-2,TRBV5-1,NA,NA,CASSLGEGGYGYTF,TGCGCCAGCAGCTTGGGGGAAGGGGGCTATGGCTACACCTTC
TRBJ1-4,TRBV11-2,TRBD1,NA,CATRQGMNEKLFF,TGTGCCACCCGACAGGGGATGAATGAAAAACTGTTTTTT
TRBJ2-7,TRBV7-8,NA,NA,CASSLIGGAYEQYF,TGTGCCAGCAGCTTAATCGGGGGAGCCTACGAGCAGTACTTC
TRBJ1-1,TRBV19,NA,NA,CASSSREWARGAFF,TGTGCCAGTAGCTCCAGGGAGTGGGCCAGGGGAGCTTTCTTT